The next 5 T cell receptor beta chains were all read from a single sample in a study of T cells in Graves' hyperthyroidism and ophthalmopathy. RNA transcripts served as the template for amplifying TCR beta CDR3 regions. Carried out on the TCR CDR3, a first-round RT-PCR used the HTBI primer set. TCRdb passed the multiplex PCR reads through MiXCR, listing each CDR3 protein once. The sample lists 300,000 or so distinct CDR3 sequences, under 25% occurring once. The sequenced sample consisted of blood. Receptors were obtained from a woman in her 50s with Graves' hyperthyroidism.

This clonotype was seen many times. The rearrangement links TRBV28 to TRBJ1-5; D gene uncertain. The CDR3 runs 13 residues. V was clipped by 11 bases and J by 0 bases, with 11 bases between them. Germline CDR1 reads MDHEN; CDR2 reads SYDVKM. The CDR3 protein is CACQDFSNQPQHF. The CDR3 bases are TGTGCCTGTCAGGATTTTAGCAATCAGCCCCAGCATTTT. The full variable domain, with the rest looked up from reference TRBV28 and TRBJ1-5, is DVKVTQSSRYLVKRTGEKVFLECVQDMDHENMFWYRQDPGLGLRLIYFSYDVKMKEKGDIPEGYSVSREKKERFSLILESASTNQTSMYLCACQDFSNQPQHFGDGTRLSIL.

This clonotype has a handful of counts. The chain uses TRBV27 and TRBJ2-2, with D perhaps TRBD1 (5 bases). V was pared by 8 bases and J by 7 bases, with 8 bases between. This CDR3 has 11 amino acids. CDR1 is MNHEY and CDR2 is SMNVEV in the germline V gene (reference sequence). CDR3 bases: TGTGCCAGCCAAGGGGTCGGGGAGCTGTTTTTT. The encoded protein is CASQGVGELFF.

This clonotype was observed many times. The chain employs TRBV5-6 and TRBJ1-2, with D unresolved. This CDR3 is 12 amino acids long. Trimming took 0 bases from V and 8 from J, leaving 8 bases between them. In germline, CDR1 is SGHDT, CDR2 YYEEEE. This CDR3 reads CASSLAAGGYTF. The CDR3 DNA sequence: TGTGCCAGCAGCTTGGCGGCCGGGGGCTACACCTTC.

This clonotype occurred many times. V gene TRBV9 combines with J gene TRBJ2-7; D may match TRBD1 or TRBD2 (5 bases each). The CDR3 length is 14 residues. Germline assignment: CDR1 SGDLS and CDR2 YYNGEE. Trimming removed 3 bases from V and 2 bases from J, with 12 bases in between. CDR3 nucleotide sequence: TGTGCCAGCAGCGACCGGGACCGTCCCTACGAGCAGTACTTC. It specifies CASSDRDRPYEQYF.

This chain links TRBV6-2 or TRBV6-3 with TRBJ2-7; D unclear. V dropped 6 bases and J dropped 0 bases, with 9 bases sitting between them. This CDR3 contains 13 residues. Germline assignment: CDR1 MNHEY and CDR2 SVGEGT. The CDR3 spells CASSGPHSYEQYF. CDR3 DNA sequence: TGTGCCAGCAGCGGTCCCCACTCCTACGAGCAGTACTTC.